The 16 T cell receptor beta chains listed next were all sequenced from one sample in a study of T-cell memory formation after mild COVID-19. One entry per CDR3 protein, called by TCRdb with MiXCR from the 5' RACE reads. This sample has about 360,000 distinct CDR3 sequences; around an eighth occur once, and the top ten carry around 21%. Material: PBMCs or a T cell subset sorted from them (not recorded which). The receptor set was obtained from a man younger than 35 who had mild COVID-19 (a few samples of this study predate the infection). Cell type and time point are not known.

This chain links TRBV10-3 with TRBJ2-1; 8 positions match TRBD1. J lost 6 bases, V lost 6 bases, and 7 bases had no gene match. CDR1 and CDR2 (germline): ENHRY, SYGVKD. The CDR3 covers 14 residues. The CDR3, as DNA: TGTGCCATCAGCTGGACAGGGAAAAGCAATGAGCAGTTCTTC. Translation gives CAISWTGKSNEQFF.

This chain links TRBV7-9 with TRBJ2-3, with D perhaps being TRBD1 or TRBD2 (6 bases each). The germline V gene has CDR1 SEHNR and CDR2 FQNEAQ (reference sequence). V was shortened by 5 bases and J by 1 base, with 13 bases between the two germline ends. The CDR3 spans 15 residues. CDR3 sequence reads: CASSGGWGGTDTQYF. CDR3 coding DNA: TGTGCCAGCAGCGGGGGCTGGGGGGGCACAGATACGCAGTATTTT.

The rearrangement uses TRBV7-3 and TRBJ2-2, with D perhaps matching TRBD2 (7 bases). The CDR3 runs 15 residues. Germline CDR1 is SGHTA and CDR2 is FQGTGA. The V end lost 5 bases, the J end lost 6 bases, and 16 bases lay between the germline ends. The CDR3 bases are TGTGCCAGCAGCCCGACGAGGGGGGGGGCCGGGGAGCTGTTTTTT. It codes for CASSPTRGGAGELFF.

This clonotype was picked up many times. CDR3 sequence (DNA): TGTGCCATCAGTGACCCCCGAGGGGGGGGGGCGGAGCAGTACTTC. Encoded protein: CAISDPRGGGAEQYF. The rearrangement uses TRBV10-3 and TRBJ2-7, with D tentatively TRBD2 (7 bases). V gave up 3 bases and J gave up 7 bases, with 19 bases separating them. This CDR3 is built from 15 residues. CDR1 ENHRY and CDR2 SYGVKD come from the germline V gene.

This chain uses TRBV6-1 with TRBJ1-1; tentatively, D is TRBD1 (5 bases). CDR1 and CDR2 from the germline V gene are MNHNS and SASEGT. The CDR3 totals 16 residues. The germline V and J ends were trimmed by 7 bases and 5 bases, with 23 bases remaining between them. As DNA, the CDR3 is TGTGCCAGCAACCCCCTGGGGGACTTCGGGCGAACTGAAGCTTTCTTT. This codes for CASNPLGDFGRTEAFF.

This chain joins TRBV7-8 and TRBJ2-1, with 8 bases identical to TRBD1. Per the germline V gene, CDR1 is SGHVS and CDR2 is FQNEAQ. This CDR3 has 16 amino acids. V lost 5 bases and J lost 0; bases outside the gene matches: 6. The CDR3 loop is CASSARDRSSYNEQFF. The CDR3 DNA reads TGTGCCAGCAGCGCTCGGGACAGGAGCTCCTACAATGAGCAGTTCTTC.

The sample holds a few counts of this clonotype. The chain couples TRBV7-2 to TRBJ1-1, with D hard to call. V was trimmed by 3 bases and J by 6 bases, leaving 11 bases between them. CDR3 size: 13 residues. Germline V gives CDR1 SGHTA, CDR2 FQGNSA. Here the CDR3 reads CASSFRRESEAFF. As DNA, the CDR3 is TGTGCCAGCAGCTTTAGGAGGGAATCTGAAGCTTTCTTT.

V is TRBV7-9 and J is TRBJ1-1; TRBD1 might be the D (5 bases). Germline V gene lookup returns CDR1 SEHNR and CDR2 FQNEAQ (reference sequence). Trimming stripped 8 bases from V and 1 base from J, with 17 bases between. The CDR3 is made up of 15 amino acids. This CDR3 reads CASFSSSRENTEAFF. The CDR3 bases are TGTGCCAGCTTTAGCTCGTCCAGGGAGAACACTGAAGCTTTCTTT.

This clonotype was seen a few times. V gene TRBV11-2 combines with J gene TRBJ2-4, with D possibly TRBD1 on 5 matching bases. Per the germline V gene, CDR1 is SGHAT and CDR2 is FQNNGV. Trimming removed 2 bases from V and 6 bases from J, with 14 bases in between. The CDR3 extends over 15 amino acids. CDR3 loop: CASSLSGNFGNIQYF. CDR3 bases: TGTGCCAGCAGCTTATCAGGGAATTTCGGAAACATTCAGTACTTC.

J is TRBJ2-5 and V is TRBV7-9; 7 bases align to TRBD2. CDR3 length: 15 amino acids. Germline CDR1 and CDR2: SEHNR and FQNEAQ (reference sequence). V shed 6 bases, J shed 0 bases, and the junction held 7 bases outside the gene matches. CDR3 coding DNA: TGTGCCAGCAGGCGTACTAGCGCGTACCAAGAGACCCAGTACTTC. Amino acid sequence: CASRRTSAYQETQYF.

The V call is TRBV5-6, the J call TRBJ2-7; D is tentatively TRBD1 or TRBD2 (7 bases each). The CDR3 contains 13 residues. Trimming took 6 bases from V and 5 from J, leaving 15 bases between them. Germline V lookup: CDR1 SGHDT, CDR2 YYEEEE. The CDR3: CASISPGGDEQYV. CDR3 DNA sequence: TGTGCCAGCATCTCCCCAGGGGGGGACGAGCAGTACGTC.

V is TRBV7-6 and J is TRBJ2-7; no clear D gene. This CDR3 comprises 12 residues. Trimming removed 5 bases at V and 7 bases at J, with 12 bases between. Germline V gives CDR1 SGHVS, CDR2 FNYEAQ. The DNA of the CDR3 is TGTGCCAGCAGCCCTATAGCCGGGGAGCAGTACTTC. This codes for CASSPIAGEQYF.

The rearrangement links TRBV7-9 to TRBJ1-2; D perhaps matches TRBD1 (5 bases). V was clipped by 7 bases and J by 4 bases, with 10 bases between them. Germline-derived CDR1 and CDR2 are SEHNR and FQNEAQ (reference sequence). The CDR3 runs to 12 residues. The chain's CDR3 is CASIRDGYGYTF. The CDR3 region has the DNA TGTGCCAGCATCAGGGATGGCTATGGCTACACCTTC.

There are a few counts of this clonotype. J is TRBJ1-1 and V is TRBV6-5; 7 bases are a match to TRBD1. Per germline, CDR1 MNHEY and CDR2 SVGAGI. This CDR3 comprises 13 residues. V shed 6 bases, J shed 5 bases, and the junction held 6 bases outside the gene matches. The CDR3 nucleotides are TGTGCCAGCAGGTTCAGGGGGAGGACTGAAGCTTTCTTT. Encoded protein: CASRFRGRTEAFF.

This clonotype was found many times. The chain links TRBV5-1 to TRBJ2-2; D uncertain. This CDR3 comprises 13 residues. Germline V gene sequence: CDR1 SGHRS, CDR2 YFSETQ. Trimming stripped 6 bases from V and 2 bases from J, with 8 bases between. This CDR3 is CASMEQNTGELFF. In DNA, the CDR3 is TGCGCCAGCATGGAACAAAACACCGGGGAGCTGTTTTTT.

Details on this clonotype: This likely comes from a read error, as the CDR3 has no conserved phenylalanine or tryptophan at its end. It is unclear where the CDR3 begins or ends on the DNA, so no DNA is shown, and the CDR3 is as TCRdb lists it. The chain uses TRBV27 and TRBJ2-7; the table's D gene call, TRBD2, was not cross checked with the DNA. The CDR3 extends over 12 residues, inclusive of both ends. Germline CDR1 is MNHEY and CDR2 is SMNVEV (reference sequence). The CDR3 region is CASRVATADSRL.